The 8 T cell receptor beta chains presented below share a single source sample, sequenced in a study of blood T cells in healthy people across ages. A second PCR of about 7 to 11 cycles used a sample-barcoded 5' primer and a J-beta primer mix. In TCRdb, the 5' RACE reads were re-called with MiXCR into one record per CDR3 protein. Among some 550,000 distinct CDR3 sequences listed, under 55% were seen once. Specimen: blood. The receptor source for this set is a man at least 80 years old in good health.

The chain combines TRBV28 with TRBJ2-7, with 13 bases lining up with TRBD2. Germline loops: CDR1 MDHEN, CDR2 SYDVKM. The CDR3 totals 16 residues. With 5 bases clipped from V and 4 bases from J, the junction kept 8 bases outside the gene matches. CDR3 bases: TGTGCCAGCAGTCCGCCAGGACTAGCGGGAGTTTACGAGCAGTACTTC. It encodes CASSPPGLAGVYEQYF.

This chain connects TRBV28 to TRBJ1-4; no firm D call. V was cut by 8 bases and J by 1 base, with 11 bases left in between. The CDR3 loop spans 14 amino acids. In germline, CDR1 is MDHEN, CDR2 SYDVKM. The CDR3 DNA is TGTGCCAGCTGCAGCGCAGGAACTAATGAAAAACTGTTTTTT. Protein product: CASCSAGTNEKLFF.

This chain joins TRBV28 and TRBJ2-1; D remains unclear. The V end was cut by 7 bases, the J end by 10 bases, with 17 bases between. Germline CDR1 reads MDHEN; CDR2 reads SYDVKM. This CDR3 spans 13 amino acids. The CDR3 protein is CASTPPGAREQFF. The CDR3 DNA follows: TGTGCCAGCACTCCTCCCGGAGCCAGGGAGCAGTTCTTC.

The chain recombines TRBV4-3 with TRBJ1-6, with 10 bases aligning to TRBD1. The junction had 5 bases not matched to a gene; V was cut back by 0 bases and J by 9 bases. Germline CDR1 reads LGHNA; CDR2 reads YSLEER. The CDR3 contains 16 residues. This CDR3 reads CASSQDGGTGASPLHF. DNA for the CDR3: TGCGCCAGCAGCCAAGATGGCGGGACAGGGGCTTCACCCCTCCACTTT.

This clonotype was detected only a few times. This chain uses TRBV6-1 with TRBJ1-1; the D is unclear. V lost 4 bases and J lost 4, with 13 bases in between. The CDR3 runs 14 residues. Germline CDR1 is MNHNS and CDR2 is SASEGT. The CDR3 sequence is CASSAVMGGTEAFF. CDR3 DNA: TGTGCCAGCAGTGCGGTCATGGGCGGCACTGAAGCTTTCTTT.

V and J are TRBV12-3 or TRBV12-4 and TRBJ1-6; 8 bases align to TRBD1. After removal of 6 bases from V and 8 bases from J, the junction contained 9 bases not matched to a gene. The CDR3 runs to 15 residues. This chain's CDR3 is CASSRTGGDHSPLHF. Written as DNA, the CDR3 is TGTGCCAGCAGCCGAACAGGGGGAGACCATTCACCCCTCCACTTT.

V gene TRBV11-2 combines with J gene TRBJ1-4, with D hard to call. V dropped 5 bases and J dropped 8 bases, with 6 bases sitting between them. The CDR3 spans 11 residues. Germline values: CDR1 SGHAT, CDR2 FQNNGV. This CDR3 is CASSQGEKLFF. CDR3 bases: TGTGCCAGCAGCCAAGGAGAAAAACTGTTTTTT.

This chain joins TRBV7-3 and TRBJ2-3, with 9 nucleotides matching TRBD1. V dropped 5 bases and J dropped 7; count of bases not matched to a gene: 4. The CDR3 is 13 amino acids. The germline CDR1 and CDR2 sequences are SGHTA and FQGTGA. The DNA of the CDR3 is TGTGCCAGCAGCCCGGGGACAGGGAATACGCAGTATTTT. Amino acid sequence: CASSPGTGNTQYF.